The rows below give T cell receptor beta chains drawn from one sample of a study of OX40 agonist ivuxolimab in advanced cancers. Libraries were prepared by immunoSEQ multiplex PCR; TCRdb keeps only in-frame clonotypes and omits some of them. Among 35,000 to 40,000 clones, less than 85% were seen once, and the ten largest hold over 20%. The sample was CD4+ or CD8+ T cells sorted from blood, taken in a trial of the OX40 agonist ivuxolimab. These receptors were obtained from an adult with an advanced solid tumor such as melanoma, head and neck, liver or kidney cancer. The CDR3 runs from the conserved cysteine through the conserved F or W. A D gene is named only where the DNA matches it firmly. Some rows have no size entry. The others give once, few or many, or a class for an expanded clone.

CDR3aa	CDR3nt	abundance	d_gene	j_gene	v_gene
CASSGTKYGYTF	TGTGCCAGCAGCGGGACAAAATATGGCTACACCTTC	NA	NA	TRBJ1-2	TRBV5-4
CASSVQSGFGTDTQYF	TGTGCCAGCAGCGTACAGAGTGGCTTCGGCACAGATACGCAGTATTTT	many	NA	TRBJ2-3	TRBV9
CASSFRPRDNYEQYF	TGTGCCAGCAGCTTTAGGCCCCGGGACAACTACGAGCAGTACTTC	NA	NA	TRBJ2-7	TRBV7-6
CASTTGFSSYNEQFF	TGTGCCAGCACCACAGGCTTTAGCTCCTACAATGAGCAGTTCTTC	NA	NA	TRBJ2-1	TRBV7-8
CASSEARAGWTYEQYF	TGTGCCAGCAGTGAAGCGCGGGCAGGGTGGACCTACGAGCAGTACTTC	NA	NA	TRBJ2-7	TRBV2
CASSGAYGYTF	TGTGCCAGCAGTGGAGCCTATGGCTACACCTTC	once	NA	TRBJ1-2	TRBV6-5
CASRLGPDTQYF	TGTGCCAGCAGGCTGGGGCCAGATACGCAGTATTTT	NA	NA	TRBJ2-3	TRBV11-3
CASSRYNRADTQYF	TGTGCCAGCAGCCGTTATAATCGGGCAGATACGCAGTATTTT	NA	NA	TRBJ2-3	TRBV7-9
CASSELGNEQFF	TGTGCCAGCAGTGAATTGGGAAATGAGCAGTTCTTC	once	NA	TRBJ2-1	TRBV25-1
CASSINLSRGLRNSPLHF	TGTGCCAGTAGTATAAATCTGAGTCGGGGTTTAAGGAATTCACCCCTCCACTTT	NA	NA	TRBJ1-6	TRBV19
CASSLQTGGNTEAFF	TGTGCCAGCTCACTCCAGACAGGGGGGAACACTGAAGCTTTCTTT	NA	TRBD1	TRBJ1-1	TRBV18
CASSPRLVSDTQYF	TGTGCCAGCAGCCCCAGACTAGTCTCAGATACGCAGTATTTT	NA	NA	TRBJ2-3	TRBV7-2
CSVRQGFQPQHF	TGCAGCGTTAGACAGGGCTTCCAGCCCCAGCATTTT	NA	TRBD1	TRBJ1-5	TRBV29-1
CASSEGYSNQPQHF	TGTGCCAGCAGTGAAGGTTATAGCAATCAGCCCCAGCATTTT	NA	NA	TRBJ1-5	TRBV6-1
CASSLTGDGNTIYF	TGTGCCAGCAGCCTAACAGGGGATGGAAACACCATATATTTT	once	TRBD1	TRBJ1-3	TRBV9
CASSWTLQGSYEQYF	TGTGCCAGCAGTTGGACCCTACAGGGATCGTACGAGCAGTACTTC	NA	NA	TRBJ2-7	TRBV27
CAIRNREDEQFF	TGTGCCATCCGCAACAGGGAAGATGAGCAGTTCTTC	NA	NA	TRBJ2-1	TRBV10-3
CASSQDEGSQYF	TGTGCCAGCAGCCAAGATGAGGGTTCGCAGTATTTT	NA	NA	TRBJ2-3	TRBV14
CASSFEYEQYF	TGTGCCAGCAGCTTCGAATACGAGCAGTACTTC	few	NA	TRBJ2-7	TRBV7-9
CATSQGASPGLQGEQFF	TGTGCCACCTCACAGGGGGCGAGTCCCGGGTTACAGGGTGAGCAGTTCTTC	NA	TRBD1	TRBJ2-1	TRBV7-8